This TCR beta chain originates from a study of monozygotic twins with inflammatory bowel disease. Whole-study findings and limits: Possibly because of limited power, concordant and discordant twins showed no difference in repertoire similarity.

A 6-nucleotide sample barcode was carried by the UMIs, which template switching added. TCRalpha and TCRbeta cDNA went through two nested PCRs of approximately 16 and 10 cycles. Reanalyzing the 5' RACE reads, TCRdb keeps one entry per CDR3 protein, without DNA. Its clone listing holds a few hundred thousand distinct CDR3 sequences. From germline, CDR1 is MDHEN and CDR2 SYDVKM. The CDR3 is 17 residues long. Points on this clonotype: The antigen is unknown.

The source of this sequence is a human donor with ulcerative colitis or Crohn's disease, or a healthy co-twin of an affected twin (not recorded which). V and J are TRBV28 and TRBJ1-6; there is no DNA to check the TCRdb D call of TRBD1. Sample: blood. This CDR3 is CASSNYGTHIFDSPLHF.